The present T cell receptor (beta chain) was sequenced within a study of blood T cell repertoires in COVID-19. For the study at large: Some COVID-19 samples were acute and others convalescent; all came from the United States, Italy and Spain. From T cells, B-cell-depleted T cells, or PBMCs came the material, which was cDNA or gDNA.

The assay was immunoSEQ multiplex PCR, and TCRdb's table has in-frame clones only and misses some. The sample has some 80,000 clones, almost 90% seen once. CDR3 length: 14 amino acids. The germline V gene has CDR1 SGHAT and CDR2 FQDESV (reference sequence). V was shortened by 5 bases and J by 7 bases, with 14 bases between the two germline ends. Sequences were obtained from peripheral blood. The TCR sequence derives from a human donor in a cohort sampled during active COVID-19. V usage is TRBV11-1 and J usage is TRBJ2-2, with TRBD2 as a possible D gene (6 bases). This chain's CDR3 is CASSLRGAIGELFF. As DNA, the CDR3 is TGTGCCAGCAGCCTACGCGGGGCGATCGGGGAGCTGTTTTTT.